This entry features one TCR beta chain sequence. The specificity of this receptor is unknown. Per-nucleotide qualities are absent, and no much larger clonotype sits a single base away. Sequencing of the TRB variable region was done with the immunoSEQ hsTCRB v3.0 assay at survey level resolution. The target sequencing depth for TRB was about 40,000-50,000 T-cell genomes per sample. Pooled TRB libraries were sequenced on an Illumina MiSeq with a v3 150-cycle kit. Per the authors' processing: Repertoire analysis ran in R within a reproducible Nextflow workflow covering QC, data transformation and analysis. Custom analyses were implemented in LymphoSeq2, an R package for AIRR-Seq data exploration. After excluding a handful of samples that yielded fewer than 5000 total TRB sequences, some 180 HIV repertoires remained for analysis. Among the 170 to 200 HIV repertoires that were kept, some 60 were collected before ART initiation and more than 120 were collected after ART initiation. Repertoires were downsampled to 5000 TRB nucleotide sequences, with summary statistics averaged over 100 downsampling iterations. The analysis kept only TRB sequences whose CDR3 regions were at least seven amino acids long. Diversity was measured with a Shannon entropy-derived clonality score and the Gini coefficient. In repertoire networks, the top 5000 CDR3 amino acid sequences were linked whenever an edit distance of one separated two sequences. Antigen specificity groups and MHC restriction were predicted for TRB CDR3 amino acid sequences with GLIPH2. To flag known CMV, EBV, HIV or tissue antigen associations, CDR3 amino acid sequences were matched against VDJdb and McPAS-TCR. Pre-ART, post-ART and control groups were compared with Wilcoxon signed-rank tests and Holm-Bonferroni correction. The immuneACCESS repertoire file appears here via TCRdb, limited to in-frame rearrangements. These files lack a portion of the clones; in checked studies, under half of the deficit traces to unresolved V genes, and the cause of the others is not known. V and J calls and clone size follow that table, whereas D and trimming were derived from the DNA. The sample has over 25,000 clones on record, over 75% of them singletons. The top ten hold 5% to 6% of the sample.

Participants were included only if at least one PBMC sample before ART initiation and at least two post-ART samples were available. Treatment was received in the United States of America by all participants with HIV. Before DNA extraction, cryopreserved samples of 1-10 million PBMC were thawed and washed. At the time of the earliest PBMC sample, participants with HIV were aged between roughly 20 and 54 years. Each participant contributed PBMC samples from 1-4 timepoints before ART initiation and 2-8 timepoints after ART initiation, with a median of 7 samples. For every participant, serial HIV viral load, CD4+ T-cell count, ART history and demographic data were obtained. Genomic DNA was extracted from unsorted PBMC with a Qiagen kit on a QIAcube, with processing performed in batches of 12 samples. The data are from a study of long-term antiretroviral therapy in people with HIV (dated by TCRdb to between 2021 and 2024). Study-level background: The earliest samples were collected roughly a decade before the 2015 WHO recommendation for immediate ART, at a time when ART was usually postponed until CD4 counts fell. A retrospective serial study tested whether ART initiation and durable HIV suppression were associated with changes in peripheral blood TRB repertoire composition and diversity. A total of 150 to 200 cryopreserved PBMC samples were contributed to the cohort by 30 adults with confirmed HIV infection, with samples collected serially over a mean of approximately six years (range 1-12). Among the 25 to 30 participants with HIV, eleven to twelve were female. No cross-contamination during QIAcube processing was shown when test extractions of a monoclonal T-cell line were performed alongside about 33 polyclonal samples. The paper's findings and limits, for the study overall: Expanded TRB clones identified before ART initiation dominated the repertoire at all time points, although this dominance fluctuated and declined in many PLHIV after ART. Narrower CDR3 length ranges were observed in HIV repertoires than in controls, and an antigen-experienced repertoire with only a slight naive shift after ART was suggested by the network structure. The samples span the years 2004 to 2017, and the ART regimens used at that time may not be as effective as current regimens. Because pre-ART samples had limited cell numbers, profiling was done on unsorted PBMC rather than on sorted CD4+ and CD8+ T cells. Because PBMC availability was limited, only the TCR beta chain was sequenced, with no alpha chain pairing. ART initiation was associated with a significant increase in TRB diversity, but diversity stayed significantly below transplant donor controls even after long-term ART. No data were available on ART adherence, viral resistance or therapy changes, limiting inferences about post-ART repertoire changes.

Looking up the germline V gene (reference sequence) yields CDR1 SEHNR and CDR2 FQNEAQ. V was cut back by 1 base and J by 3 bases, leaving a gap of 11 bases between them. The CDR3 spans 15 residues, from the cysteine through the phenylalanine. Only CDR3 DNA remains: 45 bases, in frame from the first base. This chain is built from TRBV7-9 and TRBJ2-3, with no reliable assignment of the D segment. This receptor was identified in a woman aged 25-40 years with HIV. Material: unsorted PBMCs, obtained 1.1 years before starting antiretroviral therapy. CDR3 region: CASSLGSGRTDTQYF. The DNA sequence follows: TGTGCCAGCAGCTTAGGTTCTGGTAGGACAGATACGCAGTATTTT.